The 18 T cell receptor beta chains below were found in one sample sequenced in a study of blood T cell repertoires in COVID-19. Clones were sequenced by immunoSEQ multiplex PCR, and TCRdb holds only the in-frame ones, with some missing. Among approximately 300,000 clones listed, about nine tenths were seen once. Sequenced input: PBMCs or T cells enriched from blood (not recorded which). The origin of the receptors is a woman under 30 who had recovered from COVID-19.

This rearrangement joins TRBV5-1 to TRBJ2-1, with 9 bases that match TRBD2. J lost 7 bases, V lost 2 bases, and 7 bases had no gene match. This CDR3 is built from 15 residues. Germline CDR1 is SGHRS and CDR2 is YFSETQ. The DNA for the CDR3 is TGCGCCAGCAGCTTCTTAGCGGGAGTCAGGAATGAGCAGTTCTTC. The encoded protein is CASSFLAGVRNEQFF. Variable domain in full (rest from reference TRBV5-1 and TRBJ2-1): KAGVTQTPRYLIKTRGQQVTLSCSPISGHRSVSWYQQTPGQGLQFLFEYFSETQRNKGNFPGRFSGRQFSNSRSEMNVSTLELGDSALYLCASSFLAGVRNEQFFGPGTRLTVL.

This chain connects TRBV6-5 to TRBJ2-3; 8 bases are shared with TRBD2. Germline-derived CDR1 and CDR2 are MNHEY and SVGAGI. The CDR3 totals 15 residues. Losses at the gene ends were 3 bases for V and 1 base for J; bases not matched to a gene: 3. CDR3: CASSYGAGGTDTQYF. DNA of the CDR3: TGTGCCAGCAGTTATGGAGCGGGAGGCACAGATACGCAGTATTTT.

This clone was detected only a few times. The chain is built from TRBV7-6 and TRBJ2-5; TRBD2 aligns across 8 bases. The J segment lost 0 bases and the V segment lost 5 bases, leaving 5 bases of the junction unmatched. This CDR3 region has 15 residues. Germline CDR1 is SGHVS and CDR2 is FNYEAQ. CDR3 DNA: TGTGCCAGCAGCCCGGAACTAGCGGACCAAGAGACCCAGTACTTC. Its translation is CASSPELADQETQYF.

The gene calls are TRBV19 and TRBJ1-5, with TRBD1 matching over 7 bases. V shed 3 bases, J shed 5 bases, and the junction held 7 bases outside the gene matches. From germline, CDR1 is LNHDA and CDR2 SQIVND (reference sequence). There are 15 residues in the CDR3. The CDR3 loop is CASSMPRDRDQPQHF. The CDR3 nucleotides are TGTGCCAGTAGTATGCCCAGGGACAGAGATCAGCCCCAGCATTTT. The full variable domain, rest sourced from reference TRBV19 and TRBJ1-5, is DGGITQSPKYLFRKEGQNVTLSCEQNLNHDAMYWYRQDPGQGLRLIYYSQIVNDFQKGDIAEGYSVSREKKESFPLTVTSAQKNPTAFYLCASSMPRDRDQPQHFGDGTRLSIL.

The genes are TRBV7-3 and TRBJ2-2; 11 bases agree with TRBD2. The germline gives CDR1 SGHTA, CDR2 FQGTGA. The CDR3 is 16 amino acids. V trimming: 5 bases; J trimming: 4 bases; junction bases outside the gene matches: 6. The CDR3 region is CASSPRLAGSTGELFF. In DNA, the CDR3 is TGTGCCAGCAGCCCTAGACTAGCGGGAAGCACCGGGGAGCTGTTTTTT.

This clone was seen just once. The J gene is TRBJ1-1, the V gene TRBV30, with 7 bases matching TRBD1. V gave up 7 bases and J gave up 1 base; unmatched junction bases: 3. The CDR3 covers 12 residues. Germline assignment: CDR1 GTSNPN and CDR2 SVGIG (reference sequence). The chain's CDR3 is CASGQKNTEAFF. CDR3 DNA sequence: TGTGCCTCGGGACAGAAGAACACTGAAGCTTTCTTT.

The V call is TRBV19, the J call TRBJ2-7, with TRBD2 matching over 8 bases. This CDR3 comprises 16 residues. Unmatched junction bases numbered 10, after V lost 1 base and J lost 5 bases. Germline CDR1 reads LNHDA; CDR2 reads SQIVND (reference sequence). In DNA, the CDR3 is TGTGCCAGTAGTATAGCCTCCGGGGGGGGAGCAAACGAGCAGTACTTC. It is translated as CASSIASGGGANEQYF.

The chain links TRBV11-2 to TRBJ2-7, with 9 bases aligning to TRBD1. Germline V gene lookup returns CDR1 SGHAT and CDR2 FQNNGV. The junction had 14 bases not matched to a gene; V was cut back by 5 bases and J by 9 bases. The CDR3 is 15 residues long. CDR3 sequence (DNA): TGTGCCAGCAGCCGCCTGCGGGGACAGGGCGTGTCGCAGTACTTC. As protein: CASSRLRGQGVSQYF.

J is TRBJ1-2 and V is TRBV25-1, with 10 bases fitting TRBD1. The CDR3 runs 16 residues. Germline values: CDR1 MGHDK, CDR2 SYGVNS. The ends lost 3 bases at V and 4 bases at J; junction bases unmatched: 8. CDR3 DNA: TGTGCCAGCAGTGATCCTGACGACAGGGGGCTCTATGGCTACACCTTC. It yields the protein CASSDPDDRGLYGYTF.

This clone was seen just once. In DNA, the CDR3 is TGTGCCAGCTCACCAGGGCCAGACTATGGCTACACCTTC. Amino acids: CASSPGPDYGYTF. V is TRBV18 and J is TRBJ1-2; D is undetermined. Germline CDR1 reads KGHSH; CDR2 reads LQKENI. This CDR3 comprises 13 residues. V dropped 2 bases and J dropped 3 bases, with 7 bases sitting between them.

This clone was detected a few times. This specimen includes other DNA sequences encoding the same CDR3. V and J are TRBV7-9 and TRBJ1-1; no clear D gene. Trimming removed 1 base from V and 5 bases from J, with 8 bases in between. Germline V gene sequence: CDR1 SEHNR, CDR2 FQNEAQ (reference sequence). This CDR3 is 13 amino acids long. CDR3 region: CASSLGSGTEAFF. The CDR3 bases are TGTGCCAGCAGCTTAGGGAGTGGGACTGAAGCTTTCTTT.

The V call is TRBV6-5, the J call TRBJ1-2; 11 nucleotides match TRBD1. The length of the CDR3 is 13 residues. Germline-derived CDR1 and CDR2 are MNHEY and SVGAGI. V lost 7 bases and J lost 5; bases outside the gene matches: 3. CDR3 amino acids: CASTGQGAYGYTF. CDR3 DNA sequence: TGTGCCAGCACTGGACAGGGGGCGTATGGCTACACCTTC.

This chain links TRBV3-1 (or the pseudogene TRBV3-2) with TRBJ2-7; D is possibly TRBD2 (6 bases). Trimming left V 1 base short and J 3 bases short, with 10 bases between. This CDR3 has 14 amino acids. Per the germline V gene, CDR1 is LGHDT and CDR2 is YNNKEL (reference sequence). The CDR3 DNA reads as TGTGCCAGCAGCCAAGGGGGACTTTACTACGAGCAGTACTTC. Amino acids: CASSQGGLYYEQYF.

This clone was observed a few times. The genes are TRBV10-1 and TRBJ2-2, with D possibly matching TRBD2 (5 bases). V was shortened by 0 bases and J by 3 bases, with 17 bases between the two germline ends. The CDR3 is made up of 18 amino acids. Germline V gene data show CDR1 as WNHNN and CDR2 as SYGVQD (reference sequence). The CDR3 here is CASSESGVQAPHTGELFF. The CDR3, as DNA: TGCGCCAGCAGTGAGTCGGGAGTTCAGGCCCCCCACACCGGGGAGCTGTTTTTT.

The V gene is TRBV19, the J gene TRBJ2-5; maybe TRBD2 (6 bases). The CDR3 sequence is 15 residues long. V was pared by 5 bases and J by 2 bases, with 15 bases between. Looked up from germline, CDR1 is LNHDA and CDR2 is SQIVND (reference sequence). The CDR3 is CASSSTAGFQETQYF. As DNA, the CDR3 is TGTGCCAGTAGTTCGACCGCGGGGTTTCAAGAGACCCAGTACTTC.

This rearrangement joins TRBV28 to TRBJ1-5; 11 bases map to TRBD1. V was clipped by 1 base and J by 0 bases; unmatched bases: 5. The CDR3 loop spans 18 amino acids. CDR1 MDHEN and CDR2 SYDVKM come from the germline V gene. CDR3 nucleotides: TGTGCCAGCAGTTTATTGGACAGGGGGCTAGATAGCAATCAGCCCCAGCATTTT. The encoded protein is CASSLLDRGLDSNQPQHF.

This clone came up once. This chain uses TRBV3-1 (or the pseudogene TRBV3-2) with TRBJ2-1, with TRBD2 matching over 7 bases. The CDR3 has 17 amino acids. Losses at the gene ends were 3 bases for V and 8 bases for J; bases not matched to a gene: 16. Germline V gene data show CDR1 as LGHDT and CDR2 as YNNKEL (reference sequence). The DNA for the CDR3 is TGTGCCAGCAGCCAGGCGTGGACTAGTCGAGGCTGGGATGAGCAGTTCTTC. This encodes CASSQAWTSRGWDEQFF.

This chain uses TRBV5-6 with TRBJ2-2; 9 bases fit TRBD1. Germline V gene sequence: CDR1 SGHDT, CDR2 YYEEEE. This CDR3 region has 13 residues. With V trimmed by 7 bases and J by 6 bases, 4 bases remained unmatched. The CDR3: CASQTGGPGELFF. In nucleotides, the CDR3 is TGTGCCAGCCAGACAGGGGGGCCCGGGGAGCTGTTTTTT.